The 18 T cell receptor beta chains below come from one sample, sequenced in a study of T-cell memory formation after mild COVID-19. TCRdb ran MiXCR on the 5' RACE reads and lists one entry per CDR3 protein. The table shows about 270,000 distinct CDR3 sequences, with 16% occurring only once. Sequenced input: PBMCs or a T cell subset sorted from them (not recorded which). These receptor sequences come from a man aged 18 to 30 who had mild COVID-19 (a few samples of this study predate the infection). Cell type and time point are not known.

This CDR3 is CASSLASGGLSEAFF. Written as DNA, the CDR3 is TGTGCCAGCAGCTTAGCGTCCGGGGGCTTATCTGAAGCTTTCTTT. The rearrangement uses TRBV7-9 and TRBJ1-1; D is perhaps TRBD1 (6 bases). The V gene lost 0 bases and the J gene lost 6 bases, with 14 bases spanning the gap. This CDR3 contains 15 residues. CDR1 SEHNR and CDR2 FQNEAQ come from the germline V gene (reference sequence).

This clonotype was counted many times. This chain connects TRBV4-3 to TRBJ2-2, with 13 nucleotides matching TRBD2. The CDR3 sequence is 18 residues long. The trim removed 3 bases at V and 7 bases at J, leaving 11 bases unmatched. Per the germline V gene, CDR1 is LGHNA and CDR2 is YSLEER. The CDR3 DNA sequence: TGCGCCAGCAGCCAGGAAACCGGGACTAGCGGGGAGGACGGGGAGCTGTTTTTT. Translated: CASSQETGTSGEDGELFF.

In this sample, this clonotype turned up a few times. This rearrangement joins TRBV6-1 to TRBJ1-1, with D hard to call. Looked up from germline, CDR1 is MNHNS and CDR2 is SASEGT. CDR3 length equals 13 residues. V was cut by 6 bases and J by 6 bases, with 14 bases left in between. CDR3 residues: CASSATRASEAFF. CDR3 nucleotide sequence: TGTGCCAGCAGCGCCACCCGGGCATCTGAAGCTTTCTTT.

The chain recombines TRBV20-1 with TRBJ1-2, with D possibly being TRBD1 (6 bases). The V end lost 6 bases, the J end lost 4 bases, and 18 bases lay between the germline ends. The CDR3 is made up of 14 amino acids. Germline V lookup: CDR1 DFQATT, CDR2 SNEGSKA (reference sequence). DNA for the CDR3: TGCAGTGCCCTACGGGGGCAACCGATCTATGGCTACACCTTC. Translating it yields CSALRGQPIYGYTF.

The CDR3 is CASSARGLRDNSRNTEAFF. CDR3 sequence (DNA): TGTGCCAGTAGTGCCCGTGGTCTACGGGACAACTCCAGGAACACTGAAGCTTTCTTT. This rearrangement joins TRBV19 to TRBJ1-1; a possible D gene is TRBD1 (6 bases). The CDR3 totals 19 residues. Deletions cut 5 bases from V and 1 base from J, with 26 bases between. Germline values: CDR1 LNHDA, CDR2 SQIVND (reference sequence).

This clonotype appeared a few times. This may come from a read error, since a much larger clone is one base off. This chain uses TRBV11-2 with TRBJ2-3, with TRBD2 identical over 12 bases. The CDR3 totals 15 residues. CDR1 is SGHAT, CDR2 FQNNGV, per germline. V lost 5 bases to trimming and J lost 4 bases; unmatched junction nucleotides: 4. This CDR3 is CASSPSGGAADTQYF. CDR3 in DNA: TGTGCCAGCAGCCCTAGCGGGGGGGCCGCAGATACGCAGTATTTT.

This chain joins TRBV7-9 and TRBJ1-5; D remains ambiguous. V lost 4 bases and J 7 bases, leaving 8 bases between the germline ends. The CDR3 has 12 residues. Looked up from germline, CDR1 is SEHNR and CDR2 is FQNEAQ (reference sequence). CDR3 nucleotide sequence: TGTGCCAGCAGCTCCTTTGGCCAGCCCCAGCATTTT. Residues: CASSSFGQPQHF.

This clonotype was found many times. The chain joins TRBV4-1 to TRBJ2-1; TRBD2 matches 12 bases. The ends lost 0 bases at V and 9 bases at J; junction bases unmatched: 3. Germline CDR1 and CDR2: MGHRA and YSYEKL. This CDR3 has 15 residues. The DNA for the CDR3 is TGCGCCAGCAGCCAAGAGGGACTAGCGGGTGGTGAGCAGTTCTTC. As protein: CASSQEGLAGGEQFF.

This clonotype was seen repeatedly, ten times or more. This sequence joins TRBV4-3 and TRBJ1-4; tentatively, D is TRBD1 (5 bases). Germline V CDR1 and CDR2: LGHNA, YSLEER. The CDR3 totals 16 residues. The V and J ends lost 1 base and 7 bases respectively, with 16 bases between them. The DNA of the CDR3 is TGCGCCAGCAGCCAAGTTGGGGGAGGACTGATTGAAAAACTGTTTTTT. This encodes CASSQVGGGLIEKLFF.

This clonotype was picked up a small number of times. V and J are TRBV5-1 and TRBJ2-3; TRBD2 is a possible D gene (5 bases). Per germline, CDR1 SGHRS and CDR2 YFSETQ. Trimming took 5 bases from V and 2 from J, leaving 24 bases between them. The CDR3 is 18 residues long. The CDR3 region has the DNA TGCGCCAGCAGTAGTAGGTCCGTATTGAGGCGGGTCACAGATACGCAGTATTTT. Translation gives CASSSRSVLRRVTDTQYF. The full variable domain, in which reference TRBV5-1 and TRBJ2-3 provide the parts outside the CDR3, is KAGVTQTPRYLIKTRGQQVTLSCSPISGHRSVSWYQQTPGQGLQFLFEYFSETQRNKGNFPGRFSGRQFSNSRSEMNVSTLELGDSALYLCASSSRSVLRRVTDTQYFGPGTRLTVL.

The genes are TRBV5-1 and TRBJ2-7; no clear D gene. The CDR3 loop spans 12 amino acids. Germline V gene sequence: CDR1 SGHRS, CDR2 YFSETQ. Trimming took off 2 bases at V and 3 bases at J, with 6 bases between the two ends. The CDR3 coding sequence is TGCGCCAGCAGCTTTTGGGGCTACGAGCAGTACTTC. Encoded protein: CASSFWGYEQYF.

This clonotype was detected only a few times. The chain is built from TRBV18 and TRBJ2-1; D gene unclear. The CDR3 length is 13 residues. The V gene lost 0 bases and the J gene lost 4 bases, with 4 bases spanning the gap. Germline values: CDR1 KGHSH, CDR2 LQKENI. The CDR3 sequence: CASSPPTYNEQFF. The CDR3 nucleotides are TGTGCCAGCTCACCACCGACTTACAATGAGCAGTTCTTC.

There are a few counts of this clonotype. The chain links TRBV5-5 to TRBJ2-5, with a possible D match to TRBD1 (6 bases). The germline CDR1 and CDR2 sequences are SGHKS and YYEKEE (reference sequence). With 5 bases removed from V and 5 bases from J, the gap between germline ends came to 19 bases. The CDR3 is 15 amino acids. This chain's CDR3 is CASSRDRPNGETQYF. Here the CDR3 DNA reads TGTGCCAGCAGTCGTGACAGGCCCAATGGGGAGACCCAGTACTTC.

This clonotype was counted a few times. The chain recombines TRBV5-1 with TRBJ1-1; 7 bases map to TRBD1. Losses at the gene ends were 4 bases for V and 5 bases for J; bases not matched to a gene: 8. The CDR3 loop spans 14 amino acids. From germline, CDR1 is SGHRS and CDR2 YFSETQ. The CDR3 spells CASSVGPQGTEAFF. Written as DNA, the CDR3 is TGCGCCAGCAGCGTCGGACCACAGGGGACTGAAGCTTTCTTT.

This clonotype was seen only a few times. This chain joins TRBV5-1 and TRBJ2-7; tentatively, D is TRBD2 (6 bases). Germline V gives CDR1 SGHRS, CDR2 YFSETQ. The CDR3 length is 14 residues. V dropped 1 base and J dropped 0 bases, with 8 bases sitting between them. CDR3 coding DNA: TGCGCCAGCAGCTTGATAGCGGACTCCTACGAGCAGTACTTC. Its protein is CASSLIADSYEQYF.

The chain carries TRBV15 and TRBJ1-1; TRBD1 is a possible D gene (6 bases). The CDR3 loop spans 16 amino acids. Trimming removed 0 bases from V and 1 base from J, with 12 bases in between. CDR1 and CDR2 (germline): LNHNV, YYDKDF (reference sequence). The CDR3 region has the DNA TGTGCCACCAGCAGAGATAGGGGGACGGGGAACACTGAAGCTTTCTTT. Encoded protein: CATSRDRGTGNTEAFF. Looking up the rest from reference TRBV15 and TRBJ1-1 gives the full variable domain: DAMVIQNPRYQVTQFGKPVTLSCSQTLNHNVMYWYQQKSSQAPKLLFHYYDKDFNNEADTPDNFQSRRPNTSFCFLDIRSPGLGDTAMYLCATSRDRGTGNTEAFFGQGTRLTVV.

V and J are TRBV12-3 or TRBV12-4 and TRBJ2-5, with TRBD2 as a possible D gene (7 bases). V was cut by 7 bases and J by 5 bases, with 17 bases left in between. This CDR3 has 14 residues. The CDR3 here is CASIIGGAGETQYF. The CDR3 region has the DNA TGTGCCAGCATCATAGGGGGGGCCGGGGAGACCCAGTACTTC.

This clonotype has just a few counts. The rearrangement links TRBV5-1 to TRBJ2-1, with no clear D. V lost 0 bases, J lost 5 bases, and 9 bases lay in between. Germline CDR1 and CDR2: SGHRS and YFSETQ. There are 14 residues in the CDR3. The CDR3 DNA is TGCGCCAGCAGCTTGGCCCAGCCCGACAATGAGCAGTTCTTC. Translated: CASSLAQPDNEQFF.